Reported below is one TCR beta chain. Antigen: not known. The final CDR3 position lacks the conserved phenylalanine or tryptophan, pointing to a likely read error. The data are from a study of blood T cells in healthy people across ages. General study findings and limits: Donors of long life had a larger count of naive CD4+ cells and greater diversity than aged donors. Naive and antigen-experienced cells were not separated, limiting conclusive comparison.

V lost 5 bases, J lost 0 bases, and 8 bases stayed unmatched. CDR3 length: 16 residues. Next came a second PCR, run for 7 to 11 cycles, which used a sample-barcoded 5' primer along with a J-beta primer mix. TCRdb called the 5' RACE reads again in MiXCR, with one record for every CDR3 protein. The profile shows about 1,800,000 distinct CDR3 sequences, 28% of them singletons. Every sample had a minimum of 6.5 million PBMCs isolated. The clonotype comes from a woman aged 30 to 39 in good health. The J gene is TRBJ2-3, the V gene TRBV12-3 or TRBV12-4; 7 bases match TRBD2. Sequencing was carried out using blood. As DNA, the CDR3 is TGTGCCAGCAGTCTTAGACTAGCTTTGAGCACAGATACGCAGTATTCT. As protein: CASSLRLALSTDTQYS.